A single sample gave rise to the 8 T cell receptor beta chains below, sequenced in a study of T cells in Graves' hyperthyroidism and ophthalmopathy (dated by TCRdb to between 2018 and 2021). The library was prepared using multiplex PCR. The listed sequencing device is Illumina HiSeq 2000. The TCR beta CDR3 regions were amplified from the RNA transcripts. A first-round RT-PCR of the TCR CDR3 used the HTBI primer set with the Qiagen OneStep RT-PCR kit. TCRdb ran its own pipeline on the public reads, namely fastp trimming at Q25 and MiXCR clone calling, and kept in-frame beta chains. Rows with one shared CDR3 protein collapse into an entry with the most common genes and DNA. This sample has 300,000 to 450,000 distinct CDR3 sequences in its table, and approximately 18% of those were observed once. Jointly, the top ten make up 40% of the sample. The sample comprised blood. All receptors derive from a man younger than 30 with Graves' ophthalmopathy.

Ten or more counts support this clonotype. The gene calls are TRBV20-1 and TRBJ2-7, with D possibly called TRBD1 or TRBD2 (5 bases each). Trimming stripped 2 bases from V and 4 bases from J, with 15 bases between. The CDR3 loop spans 14 amino acids. Germline V CDR1 and CDR2: DFQATT, SNEGSKA (reference sequence). The CDR3 sequence is CSARLGTALYEQYF. The CDR3, as DNA: TGCAGTGCTAGATTGGGGACCGCCCTTTACGAGCAGTACTTC.

This clonotype was seen ten or more times. The V call is TRBV20-1, the J call TRBJ1-2; weak D call: TRBD1 (5 bases). CDR1 and CDR2 from the germline V gene are DFQATT and SNEGSKA (reference sequence). The V and J ends lost 5 bases and 4 bases respectively, with 20 bases between them. The CDR3 extends over 15 amino acids. The CDR3 sequence is CSAPRPVRVGYGYTF. CDR3 bases: TGCAGTGCTCCCCGCCCTGTCAGGGTCGGCTATGGCTACACCTTC.

The V gene is TRBV5-1, the J gene TRBJ2-3, with 9 bases that match TRBD1. Germline V lookup: CDR1 SGHRS, CDR2 YFSETQ. This CDR3 is built from 14 residues. J lost 4 bases, V lost 3 bases, and 3 bases had no gene match. The CDR3, as DNA: TGCGCCAGCAGCTCACGACAGGGGGCAGATACGCAGTATTTT. It translates to CASSSRQGADTQYF.

This clonotype was found many times. The chain's CDR3 is CASSLDRGSGNTIYF. The CDR3 nucleotides are TGTGCCAGCAGCCTGGACAGGGGCTCTGGAAACACCATATATTTT. V gene TRBV11-2 combines with J gene TRBJ1-3; 9 nucleotides agree with TRBD1. V dropped 5 bases and J dropped 0; count of bases not matched to a gene: 2. The CDR3 sequence is 15 residues long. The germline CDR1 and CDR2 sequences are SGHAT and FQNNGV.

The chain joins TRBV10-2 to TRBJ1-6; TRBD1 matches at 8 bases. Trimming took 6 bases from V and 4 from J; bases not matched to a gene: 5. Germline assignment: CDR1 WSHSY and CDR2 SAAADI. The CDR3 runs 15 residues. The CDR3 DNA sequence: TGCGCCAGCAGATCGGGACAGGAATATAATTCACCCCTCCACTTT. Translated: CASRSGQEYNSPLHF.

This clonotype was counted ten times or more. V usage is TRBV7-9 and J usage is TRBJ1-5, with D perhaps matching TRBD1 (5 bases). The CDR3 has 14 amino acids. V gave up 3 bases and J gave up 5 bases, with 11 bases separating them. Germline V gene data show CDR1 as SEHNR and CDR2 as FQNEAQ (reference sequence). CDR3 protein: CASSLEQADQPQHF. In DNA form, the CDR3 reads TGTGCCAGCAGCTTGGAACAGGCGGATCAGCCCCAGCATTTT.

This clonotype was counted between two and nine times. V gene TRBV29-1 combines with J gene TRBJ2-5; D possibly corresponds to TRBD2 (5 bases). V dropped 7 bases and J dropped 4 bases, with 16 bases sitting between them. The CDR3 has 13 amino acids. Germline CDR1 SQVTM, CDR2 ANQGSEA. CDR3 DNA: TGCAGCGCTAGACGGAGCGGCGCAGAGACCCAGTACTTC. Residues: CSARRSGAETQYF.

Ten or more counts support this clonotype. The J gene is TRBJ1-2, the V gene TRBV7-8; D is unresolved. Deletions cut 4 bases from V and 5 bases from J, with 14 bases between. Germline V lookup: CDR1 SGHVS, CDR2 FQNEAQ. This CDR3 comprises 14 residues. The CDR3 spells CASSYSDGFYGYTF. CDR3 in DNA: TGTGCCAGCAGCTACTCCGACGGATTTTATGGCTACACCTTC.